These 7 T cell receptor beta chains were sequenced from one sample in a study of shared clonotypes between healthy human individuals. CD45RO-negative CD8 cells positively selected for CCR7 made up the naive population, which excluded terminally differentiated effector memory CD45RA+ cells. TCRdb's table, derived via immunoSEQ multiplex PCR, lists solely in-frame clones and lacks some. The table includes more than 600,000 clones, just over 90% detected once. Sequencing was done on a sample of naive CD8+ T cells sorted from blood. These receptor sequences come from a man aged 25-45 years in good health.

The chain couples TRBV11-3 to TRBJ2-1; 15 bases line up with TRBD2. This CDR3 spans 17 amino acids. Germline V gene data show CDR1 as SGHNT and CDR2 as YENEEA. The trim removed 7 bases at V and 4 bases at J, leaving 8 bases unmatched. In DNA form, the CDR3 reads TGTGCCAGCACCCGGACTAGCGGGAGGGCCGGGTACAATGAGCAGTTCTTC. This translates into CASTRTSGRAGYNEQFF.

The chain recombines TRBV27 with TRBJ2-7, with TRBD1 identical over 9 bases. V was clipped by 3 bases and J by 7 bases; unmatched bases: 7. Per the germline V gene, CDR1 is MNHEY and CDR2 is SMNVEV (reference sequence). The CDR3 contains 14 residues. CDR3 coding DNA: TGTGCCAGCAGTTTCGGACAGGGGTTTGGGGAGCAGTACTTC. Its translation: CASSFGQGFGEQYF.

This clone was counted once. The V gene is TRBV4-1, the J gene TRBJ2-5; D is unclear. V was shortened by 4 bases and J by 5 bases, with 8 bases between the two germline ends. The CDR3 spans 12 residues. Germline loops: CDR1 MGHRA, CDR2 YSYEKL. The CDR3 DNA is TGCGCCAGCAGCCGCCTGGGGGAGACCCAGTACTTC. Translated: CASSRLGETQYF.

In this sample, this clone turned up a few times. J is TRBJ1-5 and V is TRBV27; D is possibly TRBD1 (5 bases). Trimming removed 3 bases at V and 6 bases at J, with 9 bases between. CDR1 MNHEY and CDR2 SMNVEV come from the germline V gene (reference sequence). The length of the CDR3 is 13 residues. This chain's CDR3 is CASSLGRVQPQHF. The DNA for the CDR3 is TGTGCCAGCAGTTTGGGCAGGGTTCAGCCCCAGCATTTT.

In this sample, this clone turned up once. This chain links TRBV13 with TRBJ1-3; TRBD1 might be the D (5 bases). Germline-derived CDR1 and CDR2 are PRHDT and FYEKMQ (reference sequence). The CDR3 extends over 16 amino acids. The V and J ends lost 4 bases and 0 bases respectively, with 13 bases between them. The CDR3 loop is CASSWLGLGSGNTIYF. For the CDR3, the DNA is TGTGCCAGCAGCTGGCTGGGGCTTGGCTCTGGAAACACCATATATTTT.

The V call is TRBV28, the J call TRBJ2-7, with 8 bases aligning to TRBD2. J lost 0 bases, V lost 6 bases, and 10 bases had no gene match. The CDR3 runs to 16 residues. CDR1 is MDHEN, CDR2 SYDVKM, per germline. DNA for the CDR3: TGTGCCAGCAGGTTCCAATCTAGCGGGCCCTCCTACGAGCAGTACTTC. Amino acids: CASRFQSSGPSYEQYF.

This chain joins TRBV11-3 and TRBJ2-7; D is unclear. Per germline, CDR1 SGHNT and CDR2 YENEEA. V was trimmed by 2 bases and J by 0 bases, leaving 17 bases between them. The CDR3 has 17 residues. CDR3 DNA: TGTGCCAGCAGCTTAAAGTATCGCAGAGCTCACTCCTACGAGCAGTACTTC. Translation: CASSLKYRRAHSYEQYF.